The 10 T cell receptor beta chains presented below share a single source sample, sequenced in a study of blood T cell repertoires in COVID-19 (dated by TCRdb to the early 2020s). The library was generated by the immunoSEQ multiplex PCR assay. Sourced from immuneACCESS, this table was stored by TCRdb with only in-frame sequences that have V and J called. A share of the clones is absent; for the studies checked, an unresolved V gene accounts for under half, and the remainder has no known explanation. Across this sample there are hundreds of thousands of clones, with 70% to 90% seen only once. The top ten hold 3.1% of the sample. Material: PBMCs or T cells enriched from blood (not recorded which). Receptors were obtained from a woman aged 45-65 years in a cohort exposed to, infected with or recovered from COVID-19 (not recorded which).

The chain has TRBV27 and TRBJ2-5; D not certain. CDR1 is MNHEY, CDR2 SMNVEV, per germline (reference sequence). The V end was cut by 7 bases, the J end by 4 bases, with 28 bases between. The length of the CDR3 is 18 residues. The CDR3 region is CASMSVASAIPSGETQYF. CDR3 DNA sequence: TGTGCCAGCATGAGCGTGGCGTCAGCGATCCCATCGGGAGAGACCCAGTACTTC.

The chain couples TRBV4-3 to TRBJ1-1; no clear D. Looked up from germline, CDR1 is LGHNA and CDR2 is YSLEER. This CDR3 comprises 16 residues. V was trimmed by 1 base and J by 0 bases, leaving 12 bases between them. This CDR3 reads CASSQVFRGMNTEAFF. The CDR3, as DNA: TGCGCCAGCAGCCAAGTATTTCGGGGAATGAACACTGAAGCTTTCTTT.

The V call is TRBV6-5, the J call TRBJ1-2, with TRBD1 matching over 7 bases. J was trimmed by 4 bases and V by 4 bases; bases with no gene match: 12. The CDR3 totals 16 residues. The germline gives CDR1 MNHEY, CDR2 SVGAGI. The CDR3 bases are TGTGCCAGCAGTTTTCAACCCTCGACAGGGCCCTATGGCTACACCTTC. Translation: CASSFQPSTGPYGYTF.

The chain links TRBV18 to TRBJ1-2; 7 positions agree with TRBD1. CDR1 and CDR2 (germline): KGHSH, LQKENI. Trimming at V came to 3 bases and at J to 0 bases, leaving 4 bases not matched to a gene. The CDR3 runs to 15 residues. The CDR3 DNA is TGTGCCAGCTCACCTCCGGGACAGACTAACTATGGCTACACCTTC. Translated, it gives CASSPPGQTNYGYTF. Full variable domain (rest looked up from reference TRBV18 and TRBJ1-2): NAGVMQNPRHLVRRRGQEARLRCSPMKGHSHVYWYRQLPEEGLKFMVYLQKENIIDESGMPKERFSAEFPKEGPSILRIQQVVRGDSAAYFCASSPPGQTNYGYTFGSGTRLTVV.

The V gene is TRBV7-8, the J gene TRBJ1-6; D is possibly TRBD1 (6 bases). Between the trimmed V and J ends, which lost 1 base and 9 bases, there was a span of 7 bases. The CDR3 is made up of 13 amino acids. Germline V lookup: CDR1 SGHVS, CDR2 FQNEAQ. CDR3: CASSLVRGSPLHF. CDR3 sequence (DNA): TGTGCCAGCAGCTTAGTCAGGGGTTCACCCCTCCACTTT.

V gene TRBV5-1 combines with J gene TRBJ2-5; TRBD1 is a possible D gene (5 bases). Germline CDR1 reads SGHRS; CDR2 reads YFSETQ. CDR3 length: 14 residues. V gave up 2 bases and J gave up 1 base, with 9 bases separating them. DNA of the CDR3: TGCGCCAGCAGCTTTGGGGCGACCCAAGAGACCCAGTACTTC. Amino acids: CASSFGATQETQYF.

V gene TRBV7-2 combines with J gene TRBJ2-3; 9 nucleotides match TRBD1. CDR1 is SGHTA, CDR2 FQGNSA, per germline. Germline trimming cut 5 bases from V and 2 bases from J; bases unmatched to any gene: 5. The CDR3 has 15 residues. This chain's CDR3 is CASSVTGGNTDTQYF. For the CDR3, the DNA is TGTGCCAGCAGCGTGACAGGGGGTAACACAGATACGCAGTATTTT.

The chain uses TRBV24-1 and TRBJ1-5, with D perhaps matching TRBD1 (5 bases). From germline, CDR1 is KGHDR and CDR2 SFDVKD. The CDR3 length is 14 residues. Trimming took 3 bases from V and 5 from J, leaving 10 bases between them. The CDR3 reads CATSDEDIYQPQHF. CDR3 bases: TGTGCCACCAGTGATGAGGACATTTATCAGCCCCAGCATTTT.

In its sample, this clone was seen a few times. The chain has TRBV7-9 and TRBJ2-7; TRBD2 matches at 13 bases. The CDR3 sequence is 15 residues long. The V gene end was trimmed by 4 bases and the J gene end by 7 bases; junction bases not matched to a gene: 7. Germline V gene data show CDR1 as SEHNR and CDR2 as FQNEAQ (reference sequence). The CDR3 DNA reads TGTGCCAGCAGCTGGGGACCGGGACTAGCGGGGGAGCAGTACTTC. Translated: CASSWGPGLAGEQYF.

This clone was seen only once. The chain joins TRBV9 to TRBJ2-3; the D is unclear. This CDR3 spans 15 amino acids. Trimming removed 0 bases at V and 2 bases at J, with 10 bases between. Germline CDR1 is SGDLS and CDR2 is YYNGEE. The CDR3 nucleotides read TGTGCCAGCAGCGTAGGTGTGGGCCTCACAGATACGCAGTATTTT. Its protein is CASSVGVGLTDTQYF.